These T cell receptor beta chains were read from a single sample in a study of beta chain features in type 1 diabetes. Profiled with immunoSEQ multiplex PCR; TCRdb holds only in-frame clones, not every one. The table lists about 230,000 clones, roughly 16% of them singletons, with 0.065% to 0.1% in the top ten. Sequencing was carried out using naive CD4+ T cells from blood. The source is a man under 40 with type 1 diabetes. Both conserved end residues are part of each CDR3. The D gene is left open where the match is weak. Clone size is stated in some rows and not others, as once, few, many or a class when expanded.

cdr3_aa cdr3_nt clone_size j_call v_call d_call
CSVRTGQQNNEQFF TGCAGCGTTCGGACAGGCCAACAGAACAATGAGCAGTTCTTC . TRBJ2-1 TRBV29-1 TRBD1
CASRTVIKETQYF TGTGCCAGCCGGACAGTGATTAAAGAGACCCAGTACTTC . TRBJ2-5 TRBV28 .
CASSNGEKDEAQFF TGTGCCAGCAGCAACGGGGAGAAGGACGAGGCGCAGTTCTTC . TRBJ2-1 TRBV5-6 .
CASSEGGTGSHEQYF TGCGCCAGCAGTGAAGGGGGGACAGGGAGCCACGAGCAGTACTTC . TRBJ2-7 TRBV10-2 TRBD1
CASSLGLAAYNEQFF TGTGCTAGCAGCTTAGGCCTAGCGGCCTACAATGAGCAGTTCTTC . TRBJ2-1 TRBV7-7 TRBD2
CASSRNGDTQYF TGTGCCAGCAGCCGCAACGGAGATACGCAGTATTTT . TRBJ2-3 TRBV7-2 .
CAWSPDRAYSGNTIYF TGTGCCTGGAGCCCGGACAGGGCATACTCTGGAAACACCATATATTTT few TRBJ1-3 TRBV30 TRBD1
CASSLSGANVLTF TGTGCCAGCAGCCTCTCTGGGGCCAACGTCCTGACTTTC few TRBJ2-6 TRBV5-4 .
CASFATNEKLFF TGTGCCAGCTTTGCAACTAATGAAAAACTGTTTTTT . TRBJ1-4 TRBV28 .
CASGAGSTDTQYF TGTGCCAGCGGCGCCGGGAGCACAGATACGCAGTATTTT . TRBJ2-3 TRBV11-2 .
CASSQELAVRRERFYEQYF TGTGCCAGCAGCCAAGAATTGGCGGTAAGGCGGGAGAGGTTTTACGAGCAGTACTTC . TRBJ2-7 TRBV4-2 TRBD2
CASSLLTYNEQFF TGTGCCAGCAGCTTACTGACCTACAATGAGCAGTTCTTC . TRBJ2-1 TRBV7-2 .
CASTGLGADTQYF TGTGCCTCTACTGGACTGGGTGCAGATACGCAGTATTTT few TRBJ2-3 TRBV2 .
CASSKCPGTLYEQYF TGTGCCAGCAGCAAATGCCCCGGGACCTTATACGAGCAGTACTTC . TRBJ2-7 TRBV21-1 .
CASSYSGGVYEQFF TGTGCCAGCAGTTACTCTGGAGGGGTGTATGAGCAGTTCTTC . TRBJ2-1 TRBV6-6 .
CASSTVQGAITEAFF TGCGCCAGCAGCACCGTACAGGGGGCGATTACTGAAGCTTTCTTT . TRBJ1-1 TRBV5-1 TRBD1
CASSDDQREYREQFF TGTGCCAGCAGTGATGACCAGCGGGAGTATAGGGAGCAGTTCTTC few TRBJ2-1 TRBV2 TRBD2
CSAGGQGNEQFF TGCAGCGCCGGGGGACAGGGCAATGAGCAGTTCTTC few TRBJ2-1 TRBV29-1 TRBD1
CASSLSRSTDTQYF TGCGCCAGCAGCTTGAGCAGAAGCACAGATACGCAGTATTTT few TRBJ2-3 TRBV5-1 .
CASSSGQGMANEQFF TGCGCCAGCAGCTCCGGACAGGGAATGGCGAATGAGCAGTTCTTC . TRBJ2-1 TRBV5-1 TRBD1
CASSFAGRTGELFF TGTGCCAGCAGCTTTGCGGGACGCACCGGGGAGCTGTTTTTT few TRBJ2-2 TRBV7-6 .
CASSFARVAPDTQYF TGTGCCAGCAGTTTCGCCAGGGTAGCTCCAGATACGCAGTATTTT few TRBJ2-3 TRBV28 .
CASSSGQGWHF TGTGCCAGCAGTTCCGGACAGGGATGGCATTTT few TRBJ1-5 TRBV27 TRBD1
CASSVDSSSSGANVLTF TGTGCCAGCAGCGTAGATTCCAGTTCCTCTGGGGCCAACGTCCTGACTTTC . TRBJ2-6 TRBV9 .
CASQTSGRFNEQFF TGTGCCAGTCAAACTAGCGGACGATTCAATGAGCAGTTCTTC . TRBJ2-1 TRBV2 TRBD2
CASSLANEQFF TGTGCCAGCAGTCTCGCGAATGAGCAGTTCTTC few TRBJ2-1 TRBV4-2 .
CASSLGTAEHYEQYF TGTGCCAGCAGTTTAGGGACAGCTGAGCACTACGAGCAGTACTTC . TRBJ2-7 TRBV27 TRBD1
CASSYGVGTGFDEQYF TGTGCCAGCAGTTACGGAGTCGGAACAGGGTTCGACGAGCAGTACTTC once TRBJ2-7 TRBV6-5 .
CSPSGRAGSDTQYF TGCAGCCCTAGCGGGAGGGCCGGCTCAGATACGCAGTATTTT few TRBJ2-3 TRBV29-1 TRBD2
CASSSAARDTQYF TGTGCCAGCAGTTCCGCGGCAAGGGATACGCAGTATTTT . TRBJ2-3 TRBV6-4 .
CASSPPSSGNEQFF TGTGCCAGCTCACCACCTAGCTCCGGCAATGAGCAGTTCTTC . TRBJ2-1 TRBV18 .
CSAGTGDGEQYF TGCAGCGCCGGCACCGGGGACGGCGAGCAGTACTTC few TRBJ2-7 TRBV29-1 .
CASSSGQGRQYF TGTGCCAGCAGCTCAGGACAGGGCAGGCAGTACTTC few TRBJ2-7 TRBV6-5 TRBD1
CASSYSNPPYEQYF TGTGCCAGCAGTTACTCGAATCCACCCTACGAGCAGTACTTC few TRBJ2-7 TRBV6-5 .
CSVRGRYGETQYF TGCAGCGTTCGGGGGAGGTATGGAGAGACCCAGTACTTC . TRBJ2-5 TRBV29-1 .
CSASGQQNTEAFF TGCAGCGCCTCGGGACAGCAGAACACTGAAGCTTTCTTT few TRBJ1-1 TRBV29-1 TRBD1
CASSLSQGRPTDTQYF TGTGCCAGCAGCTTAAGTCAGGGGCGGCCCACAGATACGCAGTATTTT few TRBJ2-3 TRBV7-9 .
CASSILPGNTIYF TGTGCCAGCAGTATACTTCCTGGAAACACCATATATTTT few TRBJ1-3 TRBV5-4 .
CASSPTDQPQHF TGTGCCAGCAGTCCGACAGATCAGCCCCAGCATTTT . TRBJ1-5 TRBV27 .
CASSPDNDYGYTF TGTGCCAGCTCACCCGACAATGACTATGGCTACACCTTC few TRBJ1-2 TRBV18 .
CASSLGGTTQETQYF TGTGCCAGCAGCTTAGGAGGGACAACTCAAGAGACCCAGTACTTC . TRBJ2-5 TRBV7-6 .
CASSVNVRTDTQYF TGTGCCAGCAGCGTAAACGTTCGCACAGATACGCAGTATTTT few TRBJ2-3 TRBV9 .
CASSPSDGDTQYF TGTGCCAGCAGTCCCTCCGATGGGGATACGCAGTATTTT . TRBJ2-3 TRBV27 .
CAWSGTGAFNEKLFF TGTGCCTGGAGTGGCACAGGGGCGTTTAATGAAAAACTGTTTTTT . TRBJ1-4 TRBV30 TRBD1
CASSAGLAGGTLQYF TGTGCCAGCAGCGCGGGACTAGCGGGAGGGACCCTGCAGTACTTC few TRBJ2-7 TRBV9 TRBD2
CASSLGQFGLYEQYF TGTGCCAGCAGCTTAGGGCAGTTCGGACTTTACGAGCAGTACTTC few TRBJ2-7 TRBV7-8 .
CASSLELGTETQYF TGTGCCAGCAGCTTAGAATTGGGTACGGAGACCCAGTACTTC . TRBJ2-5 TRBV11-1 .
CASSQTGRNTYEQYF TGCGCCAGCAGCCAAACCGGGAGGAACACCTACGAGCAGTACTTC few TRBJ2-7 TRBV4-1 TRBD2
CSVEEGASEAFF TGCAGCGTTGAAGAGGGGGCGTCTGAAGCTTTCTTT . TRBJ1-1 TRBV29-1 .
CASSQSYRTGDCEQYF TGCGCCAGCAGTCAAAGCTATCGGACAGGGGACTGCGAGCAGTACTTC . TRBJ2-7 TRBV23-1 TRBD1
CASSVAASQETQYF TGTGCCAGCAGCGTAGCGGCCAGCCAAGAGACCCAGTACTTC . TRBJ2-5 TRBV9 .
CASSFSGVTTDTQYF TGTGCCAGCAGCTTTTCAGGTGTCACGACAGATACGCAGTATTTT few TRBJ2-3 TRBV7-2 .
CASSGGLALNTQYF TGTGCCAGCAGCGGGGGACTAGCGTTGAATACGCAGTATTTT once TRBJ2-3 TRBV7-2 TRBD2
CSVDPVAGVSYEQYF TGCAGCGTGGACCCTGTAGCGGGAGTCTCCTACGAGCAGTACTTC few TRBJ2-7 TRBV29-1 TRBD2
CASSDSGVGSGANVLTF TGTGCCAGCAGTGATTCGGGCGTGGGGTCTGGGGCCAACGTCCTGACTTTC . TRBJ2-6 TRBV6-1 .
CSVSNEQFF TGCAGCGTTTCAAATGAGCAGTTCTTC . TRBJ2-1 TRBV29-1 .
CASSSRTYTDTQYF TGTGCCAGCAGCTCTCGGACTTACACAGATACGCAGTATTTT . TRBJ2-3 TRBV7-9 .
CASSGTSGGRHEQFF TGTGCCAGCAGTGGGACTAGCGGGGGGCGGCATGAGCAGTTCTTC few TRBJ2-1 TRBV25-1 TRBD2
CASSQPSSGTYNEQFF TGTGCCAGCAGTCAACCCTCCAGCGGGACATACAATGAGCAGTTCTTC . TRBJ2-1 TRBV14 .
CASSVYGQGETQYF TGTGCCAGCAGCGTATATGGCCAGGGAGAGACCCAGTACTTC few TRBJ2-5 TRBV9 .